This T cell receptor (beta chain) came from a study of T cell clusters in autoimmune cytopenias. As for the study in general: Healthy control donors averaged 56 years of age, with a median of 59 years.

CDR1 and CDR2 (germline): DFQATT, SNEGSKA (reference sequence). The CDR3 runs to 12 residues. Study-wide results and caveats: The T cell clusters came from computational analysis alone and lack functional validation.

TRB was amplified from roughly 250 ng of peripheral blood genomic DNA per sample. Multiplex touch-down PCR amplified TRB using TRB-A and TRB-B pools in one tube. With the multiplex PCR reads reprocessed, TCRdb shows one record per CDR3 protein and no DNA. The sample's table shows about 5,000 distinct CDR3 sequences. Regarding this clonotype: Its target is not known.

These data also formed part of another study, on T cell repertoires in aging, cancer and after chemotherapy.

The specimen sequenced was peripheral blood. The receptor comes from a human donor in good health. The chain is built from TRBV20-1 and TRBJ2-5; TCRdb designates TRBD2, a call that cannot be tested without DNA. CDR3 amino acids: CSARVGGQTQYF.